These T cell receptor beta chains were read from a single sample in a study of blood T cell repertoires in COVID-19. Libraries were prepared by immunoSEQ multiplex PCR; TCRdb keeps only in-frame clonotypes and omits some of them. The sample has roughly 100,000 clones; about four fifths are singletons. Sequencing was carried out using peripheral blood. The receptors were sampled from an elderly woman with acute or convalescent COVID-19. Each CDR3 is given with its conserved first and last residue. The order of the fields is CDR3 protein, CDR3 DNA, clone size, J gene, CDR3 length, D gene, V gene. A D gene is named only where the DNA matches it firmly. Some rows have no size entry. The others give once, few or many, or a class for an expanded clone.

CDR3aa: CASSLGNSGSPLHF
CDR3nt: TGTGCCAGCAGCCTTGGCAACAGCGGTTCACCCCTCCACTTT
abundance: once
j_gene: TRBJ1-6
len: 14
d_gene: NA
v_gene: TRBV5-5

CDR3aa: CAISEGAVEAFF
CDR3nt: TGTGCCATCAGTGAGGGAGCGGTTGAAGCTTTCTTT
abundance: NA
j_gene: TRBJ1-1
len: 12
d_gene: NA
v_gene: TRBV10-3

CDR3aa: CASSRGSYSNQPQHF
CDR3nt: TGTGCCAGCAGCAGGGGGTCTTATAGCAATCAGCCCCAGCATTTT
abundance: NA
j_gene: TRBJ1-5
len: 15
d_gene: TRBD1
v_gene: TRBV19

CDR3aa: CASSLQGGSYEQYF
CDR3nt: TGTGCCAGCAGCTTGCAAGGGGGCAGCTACGAGCAGTACTTC
abundance: NA
j_gene: TRBJ2-7
len: 14
d_gene: TRBD1
v_gene: TRBV5-8

CDR3aa: CASSWPGYSHEAFF
CDR3nt: TGTGCCAGCAGCTGGCCAGGGTATAGCCATGAAGCTTTCTTT
abundance: few
j_gene: TRBJ1-1
len: 14
d_gene: NA
v_gene: TRBV7-2

CDR3aa: CASRSGGTDTQYF
CDR3nt: TGTGCCAGCAGGTCGGGGGGTACAGATACGCAGTATTTT
abundance: NA
j_gene: TRBJ2-3
len: 13
d_gene: TRBD2
v_gene: TRBV7-2

CDR3aa: CASSLSSSPLHF
CDR3nt: TGTGCCAGCAGTTTGTCTTCCTCACCCCTCCACTTT
abundance: NA
j_gene: TRBJ1-6
len: 12
d_gene: NA
v_gene: TRBV28

CDR3aa: CAWTYRARGYTF
CDR3nt: TGTGCCTGGACCTACAGGGCTCGGGGCTACACCTTC
abundance: NA
j_gene: TRBJ1-2
len: 12
d_gene: NA
v_gene: TRBV30

CDR3aa: CASSLVRTGYNEQFF
CDR3nt: TGTGCCAGCAGCTTGGTAAGGACAGGGTACAATGAGCAGTTCTTC
abundance: NA
j_gene: TRBJ2-1
len: 15
d_gene: TRBD1
v_gene: TRBV5-4

CDR3aa: CASSYSGISTDTQYF
CDR3nt: TGTGCCAGCAGCTATAGCGGGATTAGCACAGATACGCAGTATTTT
abundance: NA
j_gene: TRBJ2-3
len: 15
d_gene: TRBD2
v_gene: TRBV7-8

CDR3aa: CAWSTPDRARHQNTEAFF
CDR3nt: TGTGCCTGGAGTACTCCGGACAGGGCAAGACACCAGAACACTGAAGCTTTCTTT
abundance: NA
j_gene: TRBJ1-1
len: 18
d_gene: TRBD1
v_gene: TRBV30

CDR3aa: CASSSGTGVQPQHF
CDR3nt: TGTGCCAGCAGTTCCGGGACAGGGGTTCAGCCCCAGCATTTT
abundance: large
j_gene: TRBJ1-5
len: 14
d_gene: TRBD1
v_gene: TRBV27

CDR3aa: CASSFAGLNEQFF
CDR3nt: TGTGCCAGCAGCTTTGCAGGGTTGAATGAGCAGTTCTTC
abundance: NA
j_gene: TRBJ2-1
len: 13
d_gene: NA
v_gene: TRBV7-2

CDR3aa: CATSEEAGKQYF
CDR3nt: TGTGCCACCAGTGAGGAGGCAGGAAAGCAGTACTTC
abundance: NA
j_gene: TRBJ2-7
len: 12
d_gene: NA
v_gene: TRBV24-1

CDR3aa: CASSEGLGAEAFF
CDR3nt: TGTGCCAGCAGTGAAGGGTTGGGAGCTGAAGCTTTCTTT
abundance: few
j_gene: TRBJ1-1
len: 13
d_gene: NA
v_gene: TRBV6-1

CDR3aa: CASSSGTATEAFF
CDR3nt: TGTGCCAGCAGCTCGGGGACAGCTACCGAAGCTTTCTTT
abundance: NA
j_gene: TRBJ1-1
len: 13
d_gene: TRBD1
v_gene: TRBV11-2

CDR3aa: CASSVSPGQPNEKLFF
CDR3nt: TGTGCCAGCAGCGTGAGCCCGGGACAGCCAAATGAAAAACTGTTTTTT
abundance: NA
j_gene: TRBJ1-4
len: 16
d_gene: TRBD1
v_gene: TRBV9

CDR3aa: CASSEQPTGGPYGYTF
CDR3nt: TGTGCCAGCAGCGAGCAGCCGACAGGGGGCCCCTATGGCTACACCTTC
abundance: NA
j_gene: TRBJ1-2
len: 16
d_gene: TRBD1
v_gene: TRBV9

CDR3aa: CASSWDRGGNTIYF
CDR3nt: TGTGCCAGCAGCTGGGACAGGGGAGGAAACACCATATATTTT
abundance: NA
j_gene: TRBJ1-3
len: 14
d_gene: TRBD1
v_gene: TRBV5-4

CDR3aa: CASSPGQHSNQPQHF
CDR3nt: TGTGCCAGCAGCCCGGGACAGCATAGCAATCAGCCCCAGCATTTT
abundance: NA
j_gene: TRBJ1-5
len: 15
d_gene: TRBD1
v_gene: TRBV6-2/TRBV6-3

CDR3aa: CSATLAREAFF
CDR3nt: TGCAGTGCTACCCTAGCCAGGGAAGCTTTCTTT
abundance: few
j_gene: TRBJ1-1
len: 11
d_gene: NA
v_gene: TRBV20-1

CDR3aa: CASSLGTSGSEQYF
CDR3nt: TGTGCCAGCAGTTTAGGGACTAGCGGGAGCGAGCAGTACTTC
abundance: few
j_gene: TRBJ2-7
len: 14
d_gene: TRBD2
v_gene: TRBV28

CDR3aa: CASSLRDSYEQYF
CDR3nt: TGCGCCAGCAGCCTCCGGGACAGCTACGAGCAGTACTTC
abundance: NA
j_gene: TRBJ2-7
len: 13
d_gene: TRBD1
v_gene: TRBV4-1

CDR3aa: CATGMEVGPQHF
CDR3nt: TGTGCCACGGGAATGGAAGTCGGACCCCAGCATTTT
abundance: NA
j_gene: TRBJ1-5
len: 12
d_gene: NA
v_gene: TRBV19

CDR3aa: CASRGTSGGTDTQYF
CDR3nt: TGTGCCAGCCGGGGGACTAGCGGGGGCACAGATACGCAGTATTTT
abundance: few
j_gene: TRBJ2-3
len: 15
d_gene: TRBD2
v_gene: TRBV19

CDR3aa: CASSPRGLATTDTQYF
CDR3nt: TGTGCCAGCAGCCCTAGAGGCCTAGCGACAACAGATACGCAGTATTTT
abundance: once
j_gene: TRBJ2-3
len: 16
d_gene: NA
v_gene: TRBV7-8

CDR3aa: CASSLTGYGYTF
CDR3nt: TGTGCCAGCAGTTTGACAGGGTATGGCTACACCTTC
abundance: NA
j_gene: TRBJ1-2
len: 12
d_gene: TRBD1
v_gene: TRBV28

CDR3aa: CASSETTSGGDEQFF
CDR3nt: TGTGCCAGCAGCGAGACGACTAGCGGGGGGGATGAGCAGTTCTTC
abundance: once
j_gene: TRBJ2-1
len: 15
d_gene: TRBD2
v_gene: TRBV9

CDR3aa: CASSFPGGETQYF
CDR3nt: TGTGCCAGCAGCTTTCCAGGGGGGGAGACCCAGTACTTC
abundance: NA
j_gene: TRBJ2-5
len: 13
d_gene: NA
v_gene: TRBV11-2

CDR3aa: CASSKGAGTRGRLFF
CDR3nt: TGTGCCAGCAGTAAAGGTGCCGGGACAAGGGGGCGGCTGTTTTTT
abundance: NA
j_gene: TRBJ2-2
len: 15
d_gene: TRBD1
v_gene: TRBV27

CDR3aa: CASSSEGARSYNEQFF
CDR3nt: TGTGCCAGCAGCTCCGAGGGGGCTAGATCCTACAATGAGCAGTTCTTC
abundance: few
j_gene: TRBJ2-1
len: 16
d_gene: TRBD1
v_gene: TRBV7-9

CDR3aa: CASSLTTGGNSPLHF
CDR3nt: TGTGCCAGCAGCTTAACCACAGGGGGTAATTCACCCCTCCACTTT
abundance: once
j_gene: TRBJ1-6
len: 15
d_gene: TRBD1
v_gene: TRBV7-3

CDR3aa: CASSPFDSYSGANVLTF
CDR3nt: TGTGCCAGCAGCCCCTTTGACAGTTACTCTGGGGCCAACGTCCTGACTTTC
abundance: NA
j_gene: TRBJ2-6
len: 17
d_gene: NA
v_gene: TRBV6-2/TRBV6-3

CDR3aa: CASSQQGLASGELFF
CDR3nt: TGCGCCAGCAGCCAACAGGGACTAGCCTCCGGGGAGCTGTTTTTT
abundance: NA
j_gene: TRBJ2-2
len: 15
d_gene: TRBD2
v_gene: TRBV4-3

CDR3aa: CASMDRGGGANVLTF
CDR3nt: TGTGCCAGCATGGACAGGGGAGGTGGGGCCAACGTCCTGACTTTC
abundance: NA
j_gene: TRBJ2-6
len: 15
d_gene: TRBD1
v_gene: TRBV28

CDR3aa: CASRVYASTDTQYF
CDR3nt: TGTGCCAGCAGGGTCTATGCTAGCACAGATACGCAGTATTTT
abundance: once
j_gene: TRBJ2-3
len: 14
d_gene: NA
v_gene: TRBV27

CDR3aa: CASRPHRTGDSSYEQYF
CDR3nt: TGTGCCAGCAGGCCCCATCGGACAGGGGATTCCTCCTACGAGCAGTACTTC
abundance: NA
j_gene: TRBJ2-7
len: 17
d_gene: TRBD1
v_gene: TRBV28

CDR3aa: CASSHTSPGQGMEQYF
CDR3nt: TGTGCCAGCAGTCACACGTCACCGGGACAGGGGATGGAGCAGTACTTC
abundance: NA
j_gene: TRBJ2-7
len: 16
d_gene: TRBD1
v_gene: TRBV27

CDR3aa: CASSSARDYGYTF
CDR3nt: TGCGCCAGCAGCTCTGCCAGGGACTATGGCTACACCTTC
abundance: NA
j_gene: TRBJ1-2
len: 13
d_gene: NA
v_gene: TRBV5-1

CDR3aa: CASSPFWGGGKGLWFF
CDR3nt: TGCGCCAGCAGCCCATTCTGGGGTGGAGGCAAAGGCTTGTGGTTCTTC
abundance: few
j_gene: TRBJ2-1
len: 16
d_gene: NA
v_gene: TRBV5-1

CDR3aa: CASSLSGTPASEQYF
CDR3nt: TGTGCCAGCAGCCTTTCCGGGACTCCCGCTTCCGAGCAGTACTTC
abundance: NA
j_gene: TRBJ2-7
len: 15
d_gene: NA
v_gene: TRBV3-1/TRBV3-2

CDR3aa: CAIRAGSYEQYF
CDR3nt: TGTGCCATCAGGGCAGGCTCGTACGAGCAGTACTTC
abundance: NA
j_gene: TRBJ2-7
len: 12
d_gene: NA
v_gene: TRBV10-3

CDR3aa: CASRASGTYEQYF
CDR3nt: TGTGCCAGCAGGGCTAGCGGGACCTACGAGCAGTACTTC
abundance: NA
j_gene: TRBJ2-7
len: 13
d_gene: TRBD2
v_gene: TRBV27

CDR3aa: CASSPYKTGGRSNYGYTF
CDR3nt: TGTGCCAGCAGCCCGTACAAAACAGGGGGCAGATCTAACTATGGCTACACCTTC
abundance: few
j_gene: TRBJ1-2
len: 18
d_gene: TRBD1
v_gene: TRBV9

CDR3aa: CASSVGQNQPQHF
CDR3nt: TGTGCCAGCAGCGTAGGGCAGAACCAGCCCCAGCATTTT
abundance: NA
j_gene: TRBJ1-5
len: 13
d_gene: NA
v_gene: TRBV9

CDR3aa: CASSISAGNEQFF
CDR3nt: TGTGCCAGTAGTATTTCGGCGGGCAATGAGCAGTTCTTC
abundance: NA
j_gene: TRBJ2-1
len: 13
d_gene: NA
v_gene: TRBV19

CDR3aa: CASSFPGRGGYTF
CDR3nt: TGTGCCAGCAGCTTCCCTGGGAGGGGGGGCTACACCTTC
abundance: NA
j_gene: TRBJ1-2
len: 13
d_gene: NA
v_gene: TRBV7-9

CDR3aa: CASSSQIQGARGNSPLHF
CDR3nt: TGTGCCAGCAGCTCCCAAATACAGGGGGCGCGCGGTAATTCACCCCTCCACTTT
abundance: once
j_gene: TRBJ1-6
len: 18
d_gene: TRBD1
v_gene: TRBV7-2